The sequence of this T cell receptor (beta chain) was determined in a study of CD8+CD57+ T cells in acquired aplastic anemia. At the level of the study: Sorted CD4+ and CD8+ cells gave a mean 3.2 ug DNA, range roughly 0.18 to 27.4 ug. Healthy donors averaged about 9.8 million reads for CD4+ cells.

This clonotype was seen just once. Its antigen is not identified. General study results and limits: Roughly 28 was the count of CD8+ CDR3 sequences that patients shared with controls.

The CDR3 runs 12 residues. Trimming at V came to 2 bases and at J to 6 bases, leaving 3 bases not matched to a gene. Germline V gives CDR1 SQVTM, CDR2 ANQGSEA. The use of genomic DNA as template underpinned the TCR beta VDJ and CDR3 profiling. TCRdb called the reads again in MiXCR, with one record for every CDR3 protein. The sample contains about 130,000 distinct CDR3 sequences, roughly two fifths of which appear only once. The chain links TRBV29-1 to TRBJ1-2; 7 nucleotides agree with TRBD1. This receptor was obtained from a human donor in good health, serving as a control. Material for sequencing was sorted CD4+, CD8+, or CD8+CD57+ T cells (not recorded which) from PBMCs. In DNA, the CDR3 is TGCAGCGTTGAAAACCAGGGGGATGGCTACACCTTC. Its translation: CSVENQGDGYTF.